The next 20 T cell receptor beta chains were all read from a single sample in a study of cytomegalovirus exposure and HLA in healthy donors. In the PCR, 60 Vbeta and 13 Jbeta primers were used. Generated by immunoSEQ multiplex PCR, the TCRdb table keeps only in-frame clones and is missing some. The table lists under 200,000 clones, over 80% of them singletons. The specimen was PBMCs. These receptors came from a male donor in good health and CMV-seronegative.

In regard to this clone: The junction departs from germline at one end; a sequencing error may be responsible. V gene TRBV7-2 combines with J gene TRBJ2-2, with 12 nucleotides matching TRBD2. The length of the CDR3 is 16 residues. Germline CDR1 is SGHTA and CDR2 is FQGNSA. CDR3 coding DNA: TGTGCCAGCAGCCCTAGCGGGGGGGCGAATACCGGGGAGCTGTTTTTT. This encodes CASSPSGGANTGELFF.

The V gene is TRBV7-6, the J gene TRBJ2-1; TRBD1 is a possible D gene (6 bases). Between the trimmed V and J ends, which lost 1 base and 3 bases, there was a span of 7 bases. Germline assignment: CDR1 SGHVS and CDR2 FNYEAQ. The CDR3 loop spans 14 amino acids. The CDR3, as DNA: TGTGCCAGCAGCTTAGAACAGGGCTACAATGAGCAGTTCTTC. It codes for CASSLEQGYNEQFF. Full variable domain (outside the CDR3, taken from reference TRBV7-6 and TRBJ2-1): GAGVSQSPRYKVTKRGQDVALRCDPISGHVSLYWYRQALGQGPEFLTYFNYEAQQDKSGLPNDRFSAERPEGSISTLTIQRTEQRDSAMYRCASSLEQGYNEQFFGPGTRLTVL.

CDR3 sequence (DNA): TGCGCCAGCAGCGCCCCGACGCGGGGGGGCAGGAACGAGCAGTACTTC. It specifies CASSAPTRGGRNEQYF. The genes are TRBV5-1 and TRBJ2-7; 9 nucleotides align to TRBD2. CDR1 is SGHRS, CDR2 YFSETQ, per germline. The V and J ends lost 4 bases and 5 bases, in that order; junction bases with no gene match: 13. The CDR3 is made up of 16 amino acids. The full variable domain, in which reference TRBV5-1 and TRBJ2-7 provide the parts outside the CDR3, is KAGVTQTPRYLIKTRGQQVTLSCSPISGHRSVSWYQQTPGQGLQFLFEYFSETQRNKGNFPGRFSGRQFSNSRSEMNVSTLELGDSALYLCASSAPTRGGRNEQYFGPGTRLTVT.

CDR3 coding DNA: TGTGCCAGCAGCGAAGGACAGGTCACAGATACGCAGTATTTT. Its protein product is CASSEGQVTDTQYF. The chain links TRBV11-2 to TRBJ2-3, with 7 bases identical to TRBD1. Germline-derived CDR1 and CDR2 are SGHAT and FQNNGV. Trimming cost V 5 bases and J 2 bases; bases outside gene matches: 4. This CDR3 region has 14 residues.

This chain links TRBV18 with TRBJ2-2; 7 bases match TRBD1. This CDR3 comprises 15 residues. Germline CDR1 reads KGHSH; CDR2 reads LQKENI. V trimming: 2 bases; J trimming: 6 bases; junction bases outside the gene matches: 6. The CDR3 spells CASSPRTGGAGELFF. CDR3 in DNA: TGTGCCAGCTCACCAAGGACAGGCGGTGCCGGGGAGCTGTTTTTT. Filled out from reference TRBV18 and TRBJ2-2, the complete variable domain reads NAGVMQNPRHLVRRRGQEARLRCSPMKGHSHVYWYRQLPEEGLKFMVYLQKENIIDESGMPKERFSAEFPKEGPSILRIQQVVRGDSAAYFCASSPRTGGAGELFFGEGSRLTVL.

The rearrangement joins TRBV7-8 to TRBJ2-1; a weak D match, TRBD2 (5 bases). Germline CDR1 and CDR2: SGHVS and FQNEAQ. The CDR3 runs to 15 residues. V was cut by 7 bases and J by 2 bases, with 15 bases left in between. CDR3 sequence (DNA): TGTGCCAGCACCCAAGGAGAGGGCACCTACAATGAGCAGTTCTTC. The encoded protein is CASTQGEGTYNEQFF.

Remarks on this clone: The junction does not match germline at one end; this may be a read error. This sequence joins TRBV14 and TRBJ1-4; D is perhaps TRBD1 (6 bases). The CDR3 has 15 amino acids. Germline assignment: CDR1 SGHDN and CDR2 FVKESK. The CDR3 DNA sequence: TGTGCCAGCAGCCAAGCTCTGGGGGCGGTGGAAAGACTGTTTTTT. Its translation: CASSQALGAVERLFF. The variable domain in full, completed from reference TRBV14 and TRBJ1-4, reads EAGVTQFPSHSVIEKGQTVTLRCDPISGHDNLYWYRRVMGKEIKFLLHFVKESKQDESGMPNNRFLAERTGGTYSTLKVQPAELEDSGVYFCASSQALGAVERLFFGSGTQLSVL.

The rearrangement links TRBV29-1 to TRBJ2-3, with no clear D. Trimming cost V 3 bases and J 0 bases, with 7 bases left between them. This CDR3 is 13 amino acids long. Germline CDR1 reads SQVTM; CDR2 reads ANQGSEA. The CDR3 protein is CSVDAGSTDTQYF. For the CDR3, the DNA is TGCAGCGTTGATGCCGGTAGCACAGATACGCAGTATTTT.

In DNA, the CDR3 is TGTGCCAGCAGTTTATACAGGATCACCGGGGAGCTGTTTTTT. Amino acids: CASSLYRITGELFF. The chain joins TRBV27 to TRBJ2-2; perhaps TRBD1 as D (5 bases). This CDR3 spans 14 amino acids. With 1 base removed from V and 4 bases from J, the gap between germline ends came to 7 bases. CDR1 is MNHEY and CDR2 is SMNVEV in the germline V gene (reference sequence).

The chain has TRBV27 and TRBJ1-3; no clear D. This CDR3 has 14 amino acids. CDR1 is MNHEY and CDR2 is SMNVEV in the germline V gene (reference sequence). Trimming cost V 2 bases and J 0 bases, with 5 bases left between them. This CDR3 reads CASSLRVSGNTIYF. The CDR3 bases are TGTGCCAGCAGTTTACGGGTCTCTGGAAACACCATATATTTT.

The genes are TRBV6-5 and TRBJ1-1; D unclear. The CDR3 extends over 12 amino acids. V was pared by 5 bases and J by 12 bases, with 16 bases between. Germline V gene lookup returns CDR1 MNHEY and CDR2 SVGAGI. The CDR3 nucleotides read TGTGCCAGCAGTCCTCGGGGTGGCTTGACTTTCTTT. It specifies CASSPRGGLTFF.

This sequence joins TRBV5-1 and TRBJ1-2; TRBD1 matches 7 bases. V lost 4 bases and J lost 4; bases outside the gene matches: 10. CDR1 and CDR2 (germline): SGHRS, YFSETQ. This CDR3 spans 15 amino acids. The CDR3 reads CASSLNTGTAYGYTF. The CDR3 DNA reads as TGCGCCAGCAGCCTAAACACCGGGACAGCCTATGGCTACACCTTC.

This sequence joins TRBV30 and TRBJ2-2; 7 bases line up with TRBD2. The CDR3 covers 17 residues. The germline gives CDR1 GTSNPN, CDR2 SVGIG (reference sequence). The trim removed 5 bases at V and 4 bases at J, leaving 16 bases unmatched. CDR3 sequence (DNA): TGTGCCTGGGGTGAGCGGGGTAGGCTGGCGGGCACCGGGGAGCTGTTTTTT. The encoded protein is CAWGERGRLAGTGELFF.

This chain uses TRBV6-1 with TRBJ1-5; a possible D gene is TRBD1 (5 bases). The CDR3 covers 13 residues. Trimming left V 8 bases short and J 7 bases short, with 15 bases between. Germline loops: CDR1 MNHNS, CDR2 SASEGT. Here the CDR3 DNA reads TGTGCCAGCCATTTGGGTCGGGGGCAGCCCCAGCATTTT. Translating gives CASHLGRGQPQHF.

This chain joins TRBV5-1 and TRBJ2-3; 10 bases align to TRBD1. This CDR3 is built from 16 residues. The germline CDR1 and CDR2 sequences are SGHRS and YFSETQ. Unmatched junction bases numbered 8, after V lost 4 bases and J lost 3 bases. This CDR3 is CASSPTTGGGTDTQYF. The CDR3 DNA reads TGCGCCAGCAGCCCGACGACAGGGGGCGGGACAGATACGCAGTATTTT.

The chain recombines TRBV5-4 with TRBJ2-2, with D perhaps matching TRBD2 (5 bases). Germline V CDR1 and CDR2: SGHNT, YYREEE (reference sequence). V gave up 4 bases and J gave up 1 base, with 14 bases separating them. CDR3 size: 16 residues. CDR3 loop: CASSPQRVVNTGELFF. The CDR3 DNA reads as TGTGCCAGCAGCCCGCAGAGGGTAGTGAACACCGGGGAGCTGTTTTTT. The full variable domain, in which reference TRBV5-4 and TRBJ2-2 provide the parts outside the CDR3, is ETGVTQSPTHLIKTRGQQVTLRCSSQSGHNTVSWYQQALGQGPQFIFQYYREEENGRGNFPPRFSGLQFPNYSSELNVNALELDDSALYLCASSPQRVVNTGELFFGEGSRLTVL.

The rearrangement joins TRBV27 to TRBJ2-3, with D possibly TRBD1 on 6 matching bases. The CDR3 sequence is 16 residues long. V was cut by 1 base and J by 0 bases, with 11 bases left in between. CDR1 and CDR2 (germline): MNHEY, SMNVEV (reference sequence). The CDR3: CASSLYPGASTDTQYF. In DNA, the CDR3 is TGTGCCAGCAGTTTATACCCAGGGGCTAGCACAGATACGCAGTATTTT.

In its sample, this clone was seen a few times. The chain is built from TRBV6-1 and TRBJ1-4, with TRBD1 matching 9 bases. Trimming cost V 7 bases and J 7 bases; bases outside gene matches: 7. CDR1 is MNHNS, CDR2 SASEGT, per germline. CDR3 size: 14 residues. As DNA, the CDR3 is TGTGCCAGCAAAGTACAGGGGGCTCCTGAAAAACTGTTTTTT. Translated, it gives CASKVQGAPEKLFF.

The chain recombines TRBV5-6 with TRBJ1-5; possibly TRBD1 for D (6 bases). Germline V gene lookup returns CDR1 SGHDT and CDR2 YYEEEE. CDR3 size: 14 residues. V lost 2 bases and J lost 3, with 9 bases in between. This chain's CDR3 is CASSLQGFNQPQHF. CDR3 DNA sequence: TGTGCCAGCAGCTTACAGGGATTCAATCAGCCCCAGCATTTT.

This clone was counted a few times. The rearrangement links TRBV7-9 to TRBJ1-2, with 8 bases identical to TRBD1. This CDR3 region has 15 residues. V lost 6 bases and J lost 11; bases outside the gene matches: 17. The germline V gene encodes CDR1 SEHNR and CDR2 FQNEAQ (reference sequence). The CDR3: CASRGRGRLTTAYTF. CDR3 in DNA: TGTGCCAGCAGGGGCAGGGGGCGCCTTACTACCGCATACACCTTC.